One sample yielded the 12 T cell receptor beta chains listed below, sequenced in a study of blood T cell repertoires in COVID-19. Assay used: immunoSEQ multiplex PCR; TCRdb lists only in-frame clones, some missing. This table has about 440,000 clones, 70% to 90% appearing once. The sample taken for sequencing was PBMCs or T cells enriched from blood (not recorded which). The receptors were gathered from a woman between 18 and 30 years old with acute COVID-19.

The genes are TRBV29-1 and TRBJ2-1, with 9 bases aligning to TRBD2. The germline CDR1 and CDR2 sequences are SQVTM and ANQGSEA. The CDR3 is 18 residues long. Unmatched junction bases numbered 15, after V lost 2 bases and J lost 4 bases. The CDR3 nucleotides are TGCAGCGTTGAATGGGATTCAGGCGCGGGGGGGTTGTACAATGAGCAGTTCTTC. Protein sequence: CSVEWDSGAGGLYNEQFF.

The rearrangement links TRBV29-1 to TRBJ1-1, with unresolved D. Trimming took off 4 bases at V and 0 bases at J, with 9 bases between the two ends. This CDR3 contains 13 residues. CDR1 and CDR2 (germline): SQVTM, ANQGSEA. The CDR3: CSVGLVMNTEAFF. CDR3 DNA: TGCAGCGTTGGTCTTGTTATGAACACTGAAGCTTTCTTT. The full variable domain, completed using reference TRBV29-1 and TRBJ1-1, is SAVISQKPSRDICQRGTSLTIQCQVDSQVTMMFWYRQQPGQSLTLIATANQGSEATYESGFVIDKFPISRPNLTFSTLTVSNMSPEDSSIYLCSVGLVMNTEAFFGQGTRLTVV.

The gene calls are TRBV3-1 (or the pseudogene TRBV3-2) and TRBJ1-5; D gene ambiguous. This CDR3 is built from 14 residues. The V gene lost 3 bases and the J gene lost 3 bases, with 9 bases spanning the gap. Germline V CDR1 and CDR2: LGHDT, YNNKEL (reference sequence). The CDR3 DNA is TGTGCCAGCAGCCAGGCCCAGAACAATCAGCCCCAGCATTTT. It is translated as CASSQAQNNQPQHF.

The CDR3 loop is CASSRTGAGNTIYF. CDR3 in DNA: TGTGCCAGCAGTAGAACAGGGGCTGGAAACACCATATATTTT. The chain couples TRBV28 to TRBJ1-3; 7 positions agree with TRBD1. Germline V gene data show CDR1 as MDHEN and CDR2 as SYDVKM. The CDR3 totals 14 residues. Trimming took 5 bases from V and 2 from J; bases not matched to a gene: 3.

CDR3 in DNA: TGTGCCAGCAGCTCCCTGAGTATGCCGACAGATACGCAGTATTTT. Translation: CASSSLSMPTDTQYF. The rearrangement joins TRBV7-2 to TRBJ2-3; D is ambiguous. From germline, CDR1 is SGHTA and CDR2 FQGNSA. There are 15 residues in the CDR3. Trimming left V 4 bases short and J 3 bases short, with 14 bases between.

This chain links TRBV3-1 (or the pseudogene TRBV3-2) with TRBJ1-6; D is possibly TRBD1 (6 bases). This CDR3 comprises 14 residues. V was pared by 3 bases and J by 10 bases, with 13 bases between. Germline-derived CDR1 and CDR2 are LGHDT and YNNKEL (reference sequence). The CDR3 DNA sequence: TGTGCCAGCAGCCAGATCTCAGGGGAATCACCCCTCCACTTT. It is translated as CASSQISGESPLHF.

The chain has TRBV19 and TRBJ1-5, with 7 positions matching TRBD1. In germline, CDR1 is LNHDA, CDR2 SQIVND (reference sequence). Trimming cost V 0 bases and J 5 bases; bases outside gene matches: 4. The CDR3 has 15 amino acids. The CDR3 DNA reads TGTGCCAGTAGTATAGAGGGGGGACAGTATCAGCCCCAGCATTTT. The encoded protein is CASSIEGGQYQPQHF. Based on the CDR3 plus reference TRBV19 and TRBJ1-5, the full variable domain is DGGITQSPKYLFRKEGQNVTLSCEQNLNHDAMYWYRQDPGQGLRLIYYSQIVNDFQKGDIAEGYSVSREKKESFPLTVTSAQKNPTAFYLCASSIEGGQYQPQHFGDGTRLSIL.

CDR3 bases: TGTGCCAGCAGCCAAGAAGGAGATTCACCCCTCCACTTT. It specifies CASSQEGDSPLHF. The chain combines TRBV3-1 (or the pseudogene TRBV3-2) with TRBJ1-6; D ambiguous. Between the trimmed V and J ends, which lost 0 bases and 8 bases, there was a span of 5 bases. The V gene's germline CDR1 is LGHDT and CDR2 YNNKEL (reference sequence). The CDR3 has 13 amino acids.

The rearrangement links TRBV5-6 to TRBJ1-4, with 10 bases lining up with TRBD1. This CDR3 region has 14 residues. Looked up from germline, CDR1 is SGHDT and CDR2 is YYEEEE. The ends lost 5 bases at V and 10 bases at J; junction bases unmatched: 8. The CDR3 sequence: CASSSGQGGGKLFF. CDR3 nucleotides: TGTGCCAGCAGTTCCGGACAGGGGGGAGGAAAACTGTTTTTT. Looking up the rest from reference TRBV5-6 and TRBJ1-4 gives the full variable domain: DAGVTQSPTHLIKTRGQQVTLRCSPKSGHDTVSWYQQALGQGPQFIFQYYEEEERQRGNFPDRFSGHQFPNYSSELNVNALLLGDSALYLCASSSGQGGGKLFFGSGTQLSVL.

The chain carries TRBV7-3 and TRBJ2-3; unclear D gene. Trimming left V 2 bases short and J 2 bases short, with 5 bases between. This CDR3 contains 13 residues. CDR1 and CDR2 (germline): SGHTA, FQGTGA. CDR3 protein: CASSLGTTDTQYF. In DNA, the CDR3 is TGTGCCAGCAGCTTAGGCACCACAGATACGCAGTATTTT.

The rearrangement joins TRBV5-1 to TRBJ1-6; perhaps TRBD1 as D (6 bases). The germline V gene encodes CDR1 SGHRS and CDR2 YFSETQ. Trimming shortened V by 0 bases and J by 5 bases, and 12 bases separated the two germline ends. CDR3 length equals 16 residues. The CDR3: CASSLVGGLDNSPLHF. The CDR3, as DNA: TGCGCCAGCAGCTTGGTCGGGGGGCTGGATAATTCACCCCTCCACTTT.

This clone was seen a single time. CDR3 sequence (DNA): TGCGCCAGCAGCCAAGATGTTATCAATTCACCCCTCCACTTT. Protein product: CASSQDVINSPLHF. The V call is TRBV4-1, the J call TRBJ1-6; D not certain. The CDR3 length is 14 residues. Germline V gene sequence: CDR1 MGHRA, CDR2 YSYEKL. V gave up 0 bases and J gave up 7 bases, with 7 bases separating them.